Listed here are 12 T cell receptor beta chains from one sample, sequenced in a study of beta chain features in type 1 diabetes. All of the isolated RNA was reverse transcribed, so expressed TCRB transcripts were sequenced. Repertoires were generated with immunoSEQ multiplex PCR, while TCRdb's copy carries only in-frame clones and drops some. Among some 100,000 clones listed, 40% were seen once. What was sequenced was stem cell memory CD4+ T cells from blood. These receptors were collected from a woman aged 18-30 years in good health.

This chain uses TRBV19 with TRBJ1-1; no clear D. The germline CDR1 and CDR2 sequences are LNHDA and SQIVND (reference sequence). The CDR3 length is 11 residues. Trimming stripped 5 bases from V and 7 bases from J, with 8 bases between. The CDR3 sequence: CASSLPGEAFF. In nucleotides, the CDR3 is TGTGCCAGTAGTCTTCCAGGTGAAGCTTTCTTT. Full variable domain (outside the CDR3, taken from reference TRBV19 and TRBJ1-1): DGGITQSPKYLFRKEGQNVTLSCEQNLNHDAMYWYRQDPGQGLRLIYYSQIVNDFQKGDIAEGYSVSREKKESFPLTVTSAQKNPTAFYLCASSLPGEAFFGQGTRLTVV.

This clone was detected a few times. The V call is TRBV30, the J call TRBJ2-3; D may be TRBD2 (6 bases). The germline V and J ends were trimmed by 3 bases and 6 bases, with 19 bases remaining between them. Germline V lookup: CDR1 GTSNPN, CDR2 SVGIG (reference sequence). The CDR3 sequence is 15 residues long. The chain's CDR3 is CAWSATTGAGDTQYF. CDR3 bases: TGTGCCTGGAGCGCGACTACGGGAGCCGGGGATACGCAGTATTTT.

This clone was seen a few times. The chain joins TRBV13 to TRBJ1-1, with D perhaps matching TRBD1 (6 bases). V lost 2 bases to trimming and J lost 4 bases, with 11 bases between them. Looked up from germline, CDR1 is PRHDT and CDR2 is FYEKMQ (reference sequence). The CDR3 has 14 amino acids. CDR3: CASSLNRVSTEAFF. DNA for the CDR3: TGTGCCAGCAGCTTAAACAGGGTGTCCACTGAAGCTTTCTTT.

With respect to this clone: This specimen includes other DNA sequences encoding the same CDR3. This CDR3 reads CSARDSYEQYF. CDR3 in DNA: TGCAGTGCCCGGGACAGCTACGAGCAGTACTTC. The V and J genes are TRBV20-1 and TRBJ2-7, with 7 bases fitting TRBD1. Germline V gene data show CDR1 as DFQATT and CDR2 as SNEGSKA (reference sequence). V was clipped by 6 bases and J by 3 bases; unmatched bases: 2. This CDR3 comprises 11 residues.

DNA of the CDR3: TGTGCCAGTAAAGGAAGGAGGGGCCGGACAGATACGCAGTATTTT. It yields the protein CASKGRRGRTDTQYF. The J gene is TRBJ2-3, the V gene TRBV19; D may be TRBD2 (6 bases). CDR3 size: 15 residues. V was cut by 7 bases and J by 3 bases, with 17 bases left in between. The germline V gene has CDR1 LNHDA and CDR2 SQIVND (reference sequence).

This clone was observed once. The chain couples TRBV5-8 to TRBJ2-5, with no clear D. V was clipped by 8 bases and J by 5 bases, with 10 bases between them. This CDR3 contains 11 residues. Germline values: CDR1 SGHTS, CDR2 YDEGEE. The CDR3 loop reads CASSFLETQYF. The CDR3 DNA is TGTGCCAGTTCCTTTTTGGAGACCCAGTACTTC. Drawing the rest from reference TRBV5-8 and TRBJ2-5, the complete variable domain is EAGVTQSPTHLIKTRGQQATLRCSPISGHTSVYWYQQALGLGLQFLLWYDEGEERNRGNFPPRFSGRQFPNYSSELNVNALELEDSALYLCASSFLETQYFGPGTRLLVL.

The genes are TRBV6-1 and TRBJ1-2; the D gene is possibly TRBD1 (5 bases). Germline CDR1 and CDR2: MNHNS and SASEGT. Trimming left V 6 bases short and J 4 bases short, with 12 bases between. The CDR3 sequence is 13 residues long. The CDR3 reads CASSRGQIYGYTF. CDR3 bases: TGTGCCAGCAGCCGCGGACAAATCTATGGCTACACCTTC.

This clone has more than one count but fewer than ten. This sequence joins TRBV4-3 and TRBJ2-2, with 9 bases that match TRBD1. V was pared by 1 base and J by 5 bases, with 11 bases of the junction left unmatched. Germline V gene lookup returns CDR1 LGHNA and CDR2 YSLEER. The CDR3 is 18 amino acids. The CDR3 reads CASSQVSPGQGETGELFF. The CDR3 DNA reads TGCGCCAGCAGCCAAGTTTCACCGGGACAGGGTGAAACCGGGGAGCTGTTTTTT.

In this sample, this clone turned up a few times. The CDR3 DNA sequence: TGTGCCAGCTCACCTACAGGGGGCACCCACAATGAGCAGTTCTTC. This sequence encodes CASSPTGGTHNEQFF. V is TRBV18 and J is TRBJ2-1; 9 positions match TRBD1. Germline values: CDR1 KGHSH, CDR2 LQKENI. The ends lost 3 bases at V and 5 bases at J; junction bases unmatched: 5. The CDR3 extends over 15 amino acids.

The chain has TRBV4-1 and TRBJ2-1; 7 bases match TRBD2. The CDR3 has 16 residues. The V gene's germline CDR1 is MGHRA and CDR2 YSYEKL. V trimming: 8 bases; J trimming: 6 bases; junction bases outside the gene matches: 16. CDR3 bases: TGCGCCAGCGACCACCCCCGGGGGGTACGGGGCAATGAGCAGTTCTTC. Translating it yields CASDHPRGVRGNEQFF.

The V gene is TRBV5-1, the J gene TRBJ2-3, with 15 bases lining up with TRBD2. The V and J ends lost 7 bases and 4 bases, in that order; junction bases with no gene match: 1. The germline V gene encodes CDR1 SGHRS and CDR2 YFSETQ. This CDR3 has 14 residues. CDR3 amino acids: CASGTSGRSDTQYF. The DNA for the CDR3 is TGCGCCAGCGGGACTAGCGGGAGGTCAGATACGCAGTATTTT.

This clone has only a few counts. This chain links TRBV6-6 with TRBJ1-2; no reliable D call. This CDR3 contains 11 residues. V was clipped by 5 bases and J by 7 bases, with 8 bases between them. Germline CDR1 reads MNHNY; CDR2 reads SVGAGI (reference sequence). The CDR3 protein is CASSPVRGYTF. The CDR3 DNA is TGTGCCAGCAGTCCAGTTCGTGGCTACACCTTC.